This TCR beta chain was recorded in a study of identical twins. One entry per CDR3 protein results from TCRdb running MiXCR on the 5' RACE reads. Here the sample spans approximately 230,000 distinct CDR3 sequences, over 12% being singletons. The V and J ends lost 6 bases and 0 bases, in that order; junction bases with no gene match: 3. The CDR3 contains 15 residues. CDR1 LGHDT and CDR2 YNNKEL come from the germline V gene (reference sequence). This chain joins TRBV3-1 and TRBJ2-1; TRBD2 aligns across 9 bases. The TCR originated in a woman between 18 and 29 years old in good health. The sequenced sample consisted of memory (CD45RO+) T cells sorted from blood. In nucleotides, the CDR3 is TGTGCCAGCAGACCTAGCGGGGCCTCCTACAATGAGCAGTTCTTC. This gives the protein CASRPSGASYNEQFF.